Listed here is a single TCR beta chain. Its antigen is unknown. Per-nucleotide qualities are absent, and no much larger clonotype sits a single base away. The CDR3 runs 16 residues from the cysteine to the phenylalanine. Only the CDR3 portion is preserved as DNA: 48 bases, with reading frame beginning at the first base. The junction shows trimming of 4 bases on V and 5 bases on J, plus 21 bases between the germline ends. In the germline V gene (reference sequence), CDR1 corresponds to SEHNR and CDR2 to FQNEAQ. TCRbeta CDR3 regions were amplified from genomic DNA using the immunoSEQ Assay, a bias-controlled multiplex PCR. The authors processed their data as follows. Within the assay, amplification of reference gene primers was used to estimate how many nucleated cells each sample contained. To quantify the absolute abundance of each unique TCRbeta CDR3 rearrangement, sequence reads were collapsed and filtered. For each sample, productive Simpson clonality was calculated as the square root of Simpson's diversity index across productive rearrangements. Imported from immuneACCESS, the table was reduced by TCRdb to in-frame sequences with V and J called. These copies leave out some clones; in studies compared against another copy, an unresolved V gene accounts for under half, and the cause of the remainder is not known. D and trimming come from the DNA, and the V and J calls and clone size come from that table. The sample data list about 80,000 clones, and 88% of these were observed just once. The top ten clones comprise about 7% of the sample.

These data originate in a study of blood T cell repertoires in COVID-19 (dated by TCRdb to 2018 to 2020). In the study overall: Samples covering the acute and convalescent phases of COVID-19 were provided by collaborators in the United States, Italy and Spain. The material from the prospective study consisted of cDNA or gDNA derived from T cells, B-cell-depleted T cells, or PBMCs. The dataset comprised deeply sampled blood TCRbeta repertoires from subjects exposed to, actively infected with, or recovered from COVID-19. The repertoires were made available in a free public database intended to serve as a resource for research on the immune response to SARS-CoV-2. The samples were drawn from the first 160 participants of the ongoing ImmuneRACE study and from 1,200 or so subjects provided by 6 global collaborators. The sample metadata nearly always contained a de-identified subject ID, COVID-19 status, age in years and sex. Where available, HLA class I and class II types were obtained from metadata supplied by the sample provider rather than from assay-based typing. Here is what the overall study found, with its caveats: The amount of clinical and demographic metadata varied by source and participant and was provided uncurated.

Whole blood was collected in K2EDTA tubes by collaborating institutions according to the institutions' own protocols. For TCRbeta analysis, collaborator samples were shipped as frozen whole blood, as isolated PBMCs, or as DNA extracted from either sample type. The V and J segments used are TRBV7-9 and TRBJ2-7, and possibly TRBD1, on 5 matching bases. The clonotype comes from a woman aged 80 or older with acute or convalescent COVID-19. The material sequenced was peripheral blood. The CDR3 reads CASSSPGWGVINEQYF. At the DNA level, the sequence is TGTGCCAGCAGCTCACCTGGGTGGGGCGTTATAAACGAGCAGTACTTC.